Included here is one T cell receptor (beta chain) sequence, with context. It has no known antigen specificity. No base quality values were provided; no much bigger clone lies one nucleotide off. Germline trimming amounts to 4 bases on V and 6 bases on J, with 9 as the count of junction bases outside the gene matches. CDR1 and CDR2, per the germline V gene (reference sequence), are LNHDA and SQIVND. Including cysteine and phenylalanine, the CDR3 has 15 amino acids. CDR3 DNA only is kept here, 45 bases in frame from base 1. To prepare the library, the immunoSEQ multiplex PCR assay was applied. TCRdb's version of the immuneACCESS table is confined to in-frame rearrangements and falls short of the full clone set. An unresolved V gene accounts for under half of the shortfall where checked; the remainder is of unknown origin. The sample data list approximately 68,000 clones, and 95% to 98% of these were observed just once. The ten largest clonotypes hold 0.25% to 0.35% of the sample.

These data belong to a study of technical replicates of blood from a handful of donors (dated by TCRdb to 2016 to 2017). The chain is encoded by TRBV19 joined to TRBJ2-7, with 10 middle bases fitting TRBD2. This receptor was identified in a human donor in good health. The sequenced material came from T cells isolated from PBMCs. The DNA sequence follows: TGTGCCAGTAGTAGTTCTAGCGGGAGAAGGAGCGAGCAGTACTTC. Its protein product is CASSSSSGRRSEQYF.